This is a list of T cell receptor beta chains from one sample in a study of neurological immune-mediated disorders. TCRdb re-called the 5' RACE reads with MiXCR, one entry per CDR3 protein. This sample has 53,000 or so distinct CDR3 sequences, with about 13% found just once. The sample comprised PBMCs. These receptors came from a woman aged 55-75 years with HTLV-1-associated myelopathy (HAM/TSP). Each CDR3 is given with its conserved first and last residue. The order of the fields is D gene, J gene, V gene, CDR3 protein. D genes are given only for firm matches.

TRBD2	TRBJ2-3	TRBV28	CASSPGLGVTGTQYF
NA	TRBJ2-3	TRBV10-3	CAISTSSGSTDTQYF
NA	TRBJ1-2	TRBV15	CATSREEGDGYTF
NA	TRBJ2-7	TRBV7-9	CASSPGAYEQYF
TRBD2	TRBJ2-1	TRBV11-2	CASRARLAERNNEQFF
NA	TRBJ2-1	TRBV5-1	CASSFSVPLAVYNEQFF
NA	TRBJ2-2	TRBV10-2	CSSISQNTGELFF
NA	TRBJ2-3	TRBV20-1	CSARGLVTDTQYF
NA	TRBJ2-7	TRBV25-1	CASSKWDEQYF
NA	TRBJ2-3	TRBV12-3/TRBV12-4	CASSFGGRSTDTQYF
TRBD2	TRBJ2-2	TRBV29-1	CSVAGTSGMNTGELFF
TRBD1	TRBJ2-5	TRBV2	CASSFDRGLETQYF
TRBD1	TRBJ1-5	TRBV28	CASSLDDRGGQPQHF
NA	TRBJ2-1	TRBV20-1	CSARDRDLARIEQFF
TRBD2	TRBJ2-3	TRBV7-2	CASSLGAGGVRTDTQYF
NA	TRBJ2-1	TRBV27	CASSTGNEQFF
TRBD1	TRBJ2-2	TRBV7-8	CASSFTGGATGELFF
TRBD2	TRBJ2-5	TRBV20-1	CSARRTSGRHPMETQYF
NA	TRBJ2-7	TRBV27	CASSSPGRGSNEQYF
TRBD2	TRBJ2-5	TRBV6-1	CASSMGLAGGQETKYF
TRBD1	TRBJ1-2	TRBV5-1	CASSDTPRGREYYGYTF
TRBD2	TRBJ2-5	TRBV7-9	CASSQQSGRRETQYF
TRBD1	TRBJ1-1	TRBV18	CASSPLDRMNTEAFF
NA	TRBJ2-7	TRBV7-9	CASSGDSAGPYEQYF
NA	TRBJ1-5	TRBV5-1	CASSPGVLGGNQPQHF
TRBD2	TRBJ2-3	TRBV7-2	CASSPGLAAPSTDTQYF
TRBD2	TRBJ2-1	TRBV20-1	CSARDASGANEQFF
TRBD1	TRBJ1-2	TRBV10-1	CASSLRDRCNSDDGYTF
TRBD1	TRBJ2-2	TRBV5-1	CASSGQGANTGELFF
NA	TRBJ2-7	TRBV15	CATSQIGYPWAYEQYF
NA	TRBJ2-3	TRBV5-1	CASSVTGFSDTQYF
TRBD2	TRBJ2-3	TRBV20-1	CSAYAGGEDTQYF
NA	TRBJ1-5	TRBV6-5	CASSYSQDTQGQPQHF
TRBD1	TRBJ2-2	TRBV2	CASSADRATGELFF
NA	TRBJ1-2	TRBV6-5	CASGPPLGGRSYGYTF
TRBD2	TRBJ2-1	TRBV20-1	CSARDSGRGEYNEQFF
NA	TRBJ1-5	TRBV12-3/TRBV12-4	CASSLQTGVRQPQHF
NA	TRBJ2-5	TRBV5-1	CASGGDNQETQYF
NA	TRBJ2-7	TRBV20-1	CSASTSSYEQYF
NA	TRBJ2-1	TRBV7-8	CASSLVVEQFF